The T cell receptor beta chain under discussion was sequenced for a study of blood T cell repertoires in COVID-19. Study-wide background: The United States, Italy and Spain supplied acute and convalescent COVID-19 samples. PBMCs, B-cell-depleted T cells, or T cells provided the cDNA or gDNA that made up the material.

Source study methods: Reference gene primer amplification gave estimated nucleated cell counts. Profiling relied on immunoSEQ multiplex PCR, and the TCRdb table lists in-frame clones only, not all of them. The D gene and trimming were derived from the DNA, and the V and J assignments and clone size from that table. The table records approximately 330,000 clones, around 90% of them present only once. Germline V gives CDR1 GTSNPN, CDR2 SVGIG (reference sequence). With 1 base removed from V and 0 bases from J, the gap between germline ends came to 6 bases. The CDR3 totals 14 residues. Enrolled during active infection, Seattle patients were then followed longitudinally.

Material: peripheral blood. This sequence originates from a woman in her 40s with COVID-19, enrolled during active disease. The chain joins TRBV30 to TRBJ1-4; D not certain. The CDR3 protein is CAWSGGTTNEKLFF. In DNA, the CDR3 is TGTGCCTGGAGTGGCGGGACAACTAATGAAAAACTGTTTTTT.